Below, one T cell receptor beta chain is given with its context. This specimen belongs to a study of control samples from healthy donors and cancer patients. Germline-derived CDR1 and CDR2 are SGDLS and YYNGEE. The CDR3 loop spans 13 amino acids. V lost 0 bases and J 5 bases, leaving 5 bases between the germline ends. Profiled with immunoSEQ multiplex PCR; TCRdb holds only in-frame clones, not every one. The data contain more than 75,000 clones, nearly 90% of them singletons. The sample comprised blood. The chain joins TRBV9 to TRBJ2-2, with D perhaps TRBD2 (5 bases). The receptor was isolated from a man aged 45-65 years in good health. CDR3 DNA sequence: TGTGCCAGCAGCGTAGCGGGGACCGGGGAGCTGTTTTTT. Its protein is CASSVAGTGELFF.